The rows below give T cell receptor beta chains drawn from one sample of a study of OX40 agonist ivuxolimab in advanced cancers. TCRdb's copy holds only in-frame clones and misses some; the assay was immunoSEQ multiplex PCR. The repertoire consists of roughly 10,000 clones, with around four fifths occurring once and the leading ten covering approximately 30%. The material was CD4+ or CD8+ T cells sorted from blood, obtained in a trial of the OX40 agonist ivuxolimab. The source of these receptors is an adult with an advanced solid tumor such as melanoma, head and neck, liver or kidney cancer. Both conserved end residues are part of each CDR3. Fields, in order: clone size, D gene, J gene, V gene, CDR3 protein, CDR3 DNA. The D gene is left open where the match is weak. Size tells how often a clone was seen (once, few, many) or the class of an expanded clone, and some rows leave it out.

>-|-|TRBJ1-3|TRBV4-1
CASSQSGSDTIYF
TGCGCCAGCAGCCAGTCGGGCTCGGACACCATATATTTT
>-|-|TRBJ2-7|TRBV5-1
CASSSVDHYEQYF
TGCGCCAGCAGCTCCGTCGATCACTACGAGCAGTACTTC
>-|-|TRBJ1-5|TRBV30
CAWSVEDNQPQHF
TGTGCCTGGAGTGTGGAAGACAATCAGCCCCAGCATTTT
>-|TRBD1|TRBJ1-4|TRBV5-1
CASSSTGTGAEKLFF
TGCGCCAGCAGCTCAACCGGGACAGGGGCTGAAAAACTGTTTTTT
>-|TRBD1|TRBJ1-1|TRBV9
CASSVVGQGAEDTEAFF
TGTGCCAGCAGCGTAGTGGGACAGGGGGCTGAGGACACTGAAGCTTTCTTT
>-|-|TRBJ2-7|TRBV28
CASSLLRHSDQYF
TGTGCCAGCAGTTTACTCAGGCACTCTGATCAGTACTTC
>-|-|TRBJ1-2|TRBV7-9
CATSRDGGYTF
TGTGCCACCTCCCGGGACGGGGGCTACACCTTC
>few|-|TRBJ2-2|TRBV27
CASSIQTVTDLTGELFF
TGTGCCAGCAGTATCCAAACTGTGACAGATCTGACCGGGGAGCTGTTTTTT
>-|-|TRBJ1-4|TRBV6-5
CASSSDLDEKLFF
TGTGCCAGCAGTTCCGACTTGGATGAAAAACTGTTTTTT
>-|-|TRBJ2-3|TRBV7-9
CASSPITSTDTQYF
TGTGCCAGCAGCCCAATAACTAGCACAGATACGCAGTATTTT
>-|-|TRBJ2-7|TRBV7-9
CASSLGRGRAFEQYF
TGTGCCAGCAGCTTGGGCAGGGGGAGGGCCTTCGAGCAGTACTTC